This T cell receptor beta chain was found in a study of OX40 agonist ivuxolimab in advanced cancers. V gave up 4 bases and J gave up 5 bases, with 9 bases separating them. Germline values: CDR1 SGHVS, CDR2 FNYEAQ. CDR3 length: 12 amino acids. Repertoires were generated with immunoSEQ multiplex PCR, while TCRdb's copy carries only in-frame clones and drops some. This sample has fewer than 30,000 clones; roughly 79% occur once, and the top ten carry less than 40%. V usage is TRBV7-6 and J usage is TRBJ2-7, with D possibly being TRBD1 (6 bases). The receptor comes from an adult with an advanced solid tumor such as melanoma, head and neck, liver or kidney cancer. The sample here was CD4+ or CD8+ T cells sorted from blood, taken in a trial of the OX40 agonist ivuxolimab. For the CDR3, the DNA is TGTGCCAGCAGCTCGTACAGGGACGAGCAGTACTTC. Translation: CASSSYRDEQYF. The full variable domain, with the rest looked up from reference TRBV7-6 and TRBJ2-7, is GAGVSQSPRYKVTKRGQDVALRCDPISGHVSLYWYRQALGQGPEFLTYFNYEAQQDKSGLPNDRFSAERPEGSISTLTIQRTEQRDSAMYRCASSSYRDEQYFGPGTRLTVT.